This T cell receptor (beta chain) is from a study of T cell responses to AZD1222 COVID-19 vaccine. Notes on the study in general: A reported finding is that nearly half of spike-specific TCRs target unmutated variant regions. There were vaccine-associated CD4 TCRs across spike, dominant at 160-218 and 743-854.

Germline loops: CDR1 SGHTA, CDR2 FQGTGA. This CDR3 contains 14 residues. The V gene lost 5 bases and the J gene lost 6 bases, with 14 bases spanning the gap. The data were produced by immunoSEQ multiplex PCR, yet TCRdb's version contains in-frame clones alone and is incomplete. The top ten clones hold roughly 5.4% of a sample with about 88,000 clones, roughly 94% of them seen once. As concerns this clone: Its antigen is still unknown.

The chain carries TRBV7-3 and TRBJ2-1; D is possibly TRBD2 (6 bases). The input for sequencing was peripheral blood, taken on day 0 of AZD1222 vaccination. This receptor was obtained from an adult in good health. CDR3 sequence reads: CASSPTSGLNEQFF. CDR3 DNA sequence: TGTGCCAGCAGCCCTACCTCGGGACTCAATGAGCAGTTCTTC.